This is a list of T cell receptor beta chains from one sample in a study of blood T cell repertoires in COVID-19. The assay was immunoSEQ multiplex PCR, and TCRdb's table has in-frame clones only and misses some. The sample includes more than 250,000 clones, about 83% seen only once; the top ten take roughly 6.2%. The sequenced sample consisted of PBMCs or T cells enriched from blood (not recorded which). The source of these receptors is a woman aged 35 to 49 who had recovered from COVID-19. Each CDR3 is given with its conserved first and last residue. Clone size is not always given. Where it is, it says once, few, many or a class for expanded clones.

v_gene	abundance	j_gene	CDR3aa
TRBV7-2	.	TRBJ1-5	CASSLVLSNQPQHF
TRBV27	.	TRBJ1-6	CASSDHRALSPLHF
TRBV19	.	TRBJ1-1	CASSRGQGPLVEAFF
TRBV28	.	TRBJ2-7	CASSPTGGNEQYF
TRBV5-4	.	TRBJ1-1	CASSLTAGGAFF
TRBV28	few	TRBJ2-3	CASSIGQALGTQYF
TRBV15	.	TRBJ2-7	CATGTGYEQYF
TRBV2	.	TRBJ1-6	CASFGTGVGPLHF
TRBV12-3/TRBV12-4	.	TRBJ1-6	CASSLGQRQRYHF
TRBV28	.	TRBJ1-5	CASSWLQAINQPQHF
TRBV11-2	.	TRBJ1-3	CASTFLGGKRSGNTIYF
TRBV28	.	TRBJ2-7	CASSWGQGAYEQYF
TRBV10-3	.	TRBJ1-4	CAISEQAGEKLFF
TRBV5-6	.	TRBJ2-2	CASSLRGSGSTGELFF
TRBV24-1	.	TRBJ2-7	CATSDPGHNYEQYF
TRBV5-4	.	TRBJ2-5	CASSLTGTGGETQYF
TRBV9	.	TRBJ1-1	CASSVGGRGDTEAFF
TRBV27	.	TRBJ1-6	CASSPWEGRNSPLHF
TRBV4-2	.	TRBJ1-2	CASSDLTTVNYGYTF
TRBV7-2	.	TRBJ1-5	CASSPTPGANQPQHF
TRBV28	.	TRBJ2-6	CASSPREAFLSGANVLTF
TRBV28	.	TRBJ2-7	CASRSQGTYEQYF
TRBV5-6	.	TRBJ2-7	CASSGRTSPDNYEQYF
TRBV4-2	.	TRBJ1-1	CASRLDAGAAFF
TRBV19	.	TRBJ1-4	CASADFGPANEKLFF
TRBV11-3	.	TRBJ2-1	CASSVSGSYNEQFF
TRBV3-1/TRBV3-2	once	TRBJ2-5	CASTDTVEREGTGGETQYF
TRBV11-2	.	TRBJ1-4	CASSFVTANEKLFF